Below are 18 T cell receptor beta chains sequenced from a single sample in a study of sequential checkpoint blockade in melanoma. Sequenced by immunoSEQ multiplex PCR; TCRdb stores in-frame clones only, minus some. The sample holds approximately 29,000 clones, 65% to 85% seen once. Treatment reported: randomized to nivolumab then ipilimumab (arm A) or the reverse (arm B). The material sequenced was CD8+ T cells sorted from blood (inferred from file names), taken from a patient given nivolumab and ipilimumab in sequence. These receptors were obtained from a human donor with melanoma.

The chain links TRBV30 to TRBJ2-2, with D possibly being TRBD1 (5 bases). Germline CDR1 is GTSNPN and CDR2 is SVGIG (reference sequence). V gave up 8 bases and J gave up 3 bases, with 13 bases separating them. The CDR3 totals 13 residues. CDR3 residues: CAGPDTDTGELFF. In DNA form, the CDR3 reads TGTGCCGGACCGGACACCGACACCGGGGAGCTGTTTTTT.

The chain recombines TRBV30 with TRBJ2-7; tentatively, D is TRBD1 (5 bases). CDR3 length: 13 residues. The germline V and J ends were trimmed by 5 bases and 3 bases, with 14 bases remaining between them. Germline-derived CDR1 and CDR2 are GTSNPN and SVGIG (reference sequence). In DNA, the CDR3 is TGTGCCTGGCCTTCCGGGCAGGGCTACGAGCAGTACTTC. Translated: CAWPSGQGYEQYF.

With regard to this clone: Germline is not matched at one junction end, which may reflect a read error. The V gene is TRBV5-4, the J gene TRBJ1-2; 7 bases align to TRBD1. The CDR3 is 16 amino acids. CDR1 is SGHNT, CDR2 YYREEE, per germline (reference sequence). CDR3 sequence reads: CASSQDLVGTGEGYTF. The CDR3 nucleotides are TGCGCCAGCAGCCAAGACCTAGTGGGCACAGGGGAAGGCTACACCTTC.

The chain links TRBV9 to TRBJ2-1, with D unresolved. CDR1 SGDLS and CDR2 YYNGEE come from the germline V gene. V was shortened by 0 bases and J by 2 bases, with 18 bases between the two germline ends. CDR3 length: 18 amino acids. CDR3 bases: TGTGCCAGCAGCGTAGAGGATACAGCAGGTCTCGCCTACAATGAGCAGTTCTTC. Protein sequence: CASSVEDTAGLAYNEQFF.

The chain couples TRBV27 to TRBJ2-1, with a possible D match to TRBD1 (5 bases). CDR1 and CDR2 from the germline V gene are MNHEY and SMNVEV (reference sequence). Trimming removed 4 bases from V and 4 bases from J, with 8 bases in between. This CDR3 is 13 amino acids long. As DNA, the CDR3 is TGTGCCAGCAGTTCTCGACAGTACAATGAGCAGTTCTTC. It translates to CASSSRQYNEQFF.

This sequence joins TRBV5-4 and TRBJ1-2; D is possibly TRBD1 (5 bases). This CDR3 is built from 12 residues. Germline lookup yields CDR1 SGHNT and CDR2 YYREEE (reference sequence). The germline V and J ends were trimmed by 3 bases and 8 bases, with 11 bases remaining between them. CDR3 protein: CASSSRDEGYTF. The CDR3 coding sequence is TGTGCCAGCAGCTCCAGGGATGAAGGCTACACCTTC.

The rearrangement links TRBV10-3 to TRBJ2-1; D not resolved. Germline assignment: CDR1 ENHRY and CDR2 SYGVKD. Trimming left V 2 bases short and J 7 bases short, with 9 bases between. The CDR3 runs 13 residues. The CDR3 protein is CAISEPAANEQFF. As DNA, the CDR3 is TGTGCCATCAGTGAGCCTGCTGCGAATGAGCAGTTCTTC.

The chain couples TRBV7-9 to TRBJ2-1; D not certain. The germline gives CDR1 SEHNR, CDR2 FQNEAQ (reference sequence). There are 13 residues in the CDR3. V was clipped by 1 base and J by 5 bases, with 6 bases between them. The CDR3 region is CASSLGLNNEQFF. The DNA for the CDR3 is TGTGCCAGCAGCTTAGGGCTGAACAATGAGCAGTTCTTC.

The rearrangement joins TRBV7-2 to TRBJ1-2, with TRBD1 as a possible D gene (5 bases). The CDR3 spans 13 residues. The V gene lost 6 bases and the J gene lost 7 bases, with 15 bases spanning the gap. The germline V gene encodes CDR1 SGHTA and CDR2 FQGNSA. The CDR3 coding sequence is TGTGCCAGCAGTCCGGACATACGATTTGGCTACACCTTC. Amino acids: CASSPDIRFGYTF. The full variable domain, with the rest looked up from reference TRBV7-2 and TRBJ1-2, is GAGVSQSPSNKVTEKGKDVELRCDPISGHTALYWYRQSLGQGLEFLIYFQGNSAPDKSGLPSDRFSAERTGGSVSTLTIQRTQQEDSAVYLCASSPDIRFGYTFGSGTRLTVV.

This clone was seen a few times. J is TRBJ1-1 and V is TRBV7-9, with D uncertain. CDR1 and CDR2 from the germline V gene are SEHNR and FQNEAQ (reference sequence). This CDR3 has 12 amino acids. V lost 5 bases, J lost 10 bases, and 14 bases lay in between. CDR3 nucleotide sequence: TGTGCCAGCAGCCCGCCGAGCGCAGTAGCTTTCTTT. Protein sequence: CASSPPSAVAFF.

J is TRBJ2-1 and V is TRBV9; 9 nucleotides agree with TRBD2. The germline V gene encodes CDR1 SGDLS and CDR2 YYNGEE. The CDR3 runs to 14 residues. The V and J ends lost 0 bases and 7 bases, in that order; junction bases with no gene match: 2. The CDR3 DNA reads TGTGCCAGCAGCGTAGATGGACTAGCGAATGAGCAGTTCTTC. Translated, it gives CASSVDGLANEQFF.

As DNA, the CDR3 is TGTGCCAGCAGCTTAGGAGGACAGGGGCAAAACTATGGCTACACCTTC. It is translated as CASSLGGQGQNYGYTF. The genes are TRBV7-9 and TRBJ1-2; 9 nucleotides agree with TRBD1. Germline V gene sequence: CDR1 SEHNR, CDR2 FQNEAQ (reference sequence). This CDR3 is built from 16 residues. V lost 1 base to trimming and J lost 2 bases; unmatched junction nucleotides: 5.

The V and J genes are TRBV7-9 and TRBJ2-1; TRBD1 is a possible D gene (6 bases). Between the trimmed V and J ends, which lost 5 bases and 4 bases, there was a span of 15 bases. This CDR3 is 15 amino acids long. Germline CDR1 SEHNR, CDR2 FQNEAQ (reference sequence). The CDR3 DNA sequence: TGTGCCAGCAGCCGTACGGACAGTCTTTACAATGAGCAGTTCTTC. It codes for CASSRTDSLYNEQFF.

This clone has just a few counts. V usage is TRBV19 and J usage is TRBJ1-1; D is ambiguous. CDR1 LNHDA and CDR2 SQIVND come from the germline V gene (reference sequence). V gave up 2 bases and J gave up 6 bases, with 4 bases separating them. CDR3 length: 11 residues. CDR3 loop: CASSISAEAFF. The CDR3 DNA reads TGTGCCAGTAGTATAAGCGCTGAAGCTTTCTTT. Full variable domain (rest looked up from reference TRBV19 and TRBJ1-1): DGGITQSPKYLFRKEGQNVTLSCEQNLNHDAMYWYRQDPGQGLRLIYYSQIVNDFQKGDIAEGYSVSREKKESFPLTVTSAQKNPTAFYLCASSISAEAFFGQGTRLTVV.

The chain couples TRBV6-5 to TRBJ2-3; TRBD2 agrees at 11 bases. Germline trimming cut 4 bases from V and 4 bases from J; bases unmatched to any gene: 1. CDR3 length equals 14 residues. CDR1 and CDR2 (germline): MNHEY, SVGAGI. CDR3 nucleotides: TGTGCCAGCAGTTCGACTAGCGGGGCAGATACGCAGTATTTT. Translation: CASSSTSGADTQYF.

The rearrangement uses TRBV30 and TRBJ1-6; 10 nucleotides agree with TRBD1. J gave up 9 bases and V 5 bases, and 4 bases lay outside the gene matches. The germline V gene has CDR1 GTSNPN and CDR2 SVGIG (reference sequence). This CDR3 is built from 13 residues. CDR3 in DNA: TGTGCCTGGGGGACAGGGGCCGCTTCACCCCTCCACTTT. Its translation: CAWGTGAASPLHF.

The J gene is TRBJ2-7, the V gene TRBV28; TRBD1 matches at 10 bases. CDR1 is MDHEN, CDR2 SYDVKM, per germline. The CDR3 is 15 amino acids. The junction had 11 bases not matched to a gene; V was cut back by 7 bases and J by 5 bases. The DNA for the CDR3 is TGTGCCAGCACGCCTCTACGGGACAGGGGAAACGAGCAGTACTTC. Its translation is CASTPLRDRGNEQYF.

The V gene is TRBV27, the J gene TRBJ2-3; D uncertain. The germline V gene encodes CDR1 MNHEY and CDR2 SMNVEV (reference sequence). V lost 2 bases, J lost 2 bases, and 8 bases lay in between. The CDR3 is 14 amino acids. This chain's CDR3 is CASSLRQITDTQYF. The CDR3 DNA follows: TGTGCCAGCAGTTTACGTCAGATCACAGATACGCAGTATTTT.